The 6 T cell receptor beta chains presented below share a single source sample, sequenced in a study of OX40 agonist ivuxolimab in advanced cancers. TCRdb keeps only in-frame clones here, not all; method: immunoSEQ multiplex PCR. The sample gives about 82,000 clones, just under 95% of which show up once; 0.65% is in the top ten. The sample here was CD4+ or CD8+ T cells sorted from blood, taken in a trial of the OX40 agonist ivuxolimab. The receptors shown here come from an adult with an advanced solid tumor such as melanoma, head and neck, liver or kidney cancer.

The rearrangement links TRBV5-4 to TRBJ1-1; D unclear. This CDR3 is 13 amino acids long. V lost 0 bases and J 7 bases, leaving 10 bases between the germline ends. CDR1 is SGHNT, CDR2 YYREEE, per germline (reference sequence). CDR3 sequence (DNA): TGTGCCAGCAGCTTGGGAACCCACGGTGAAGCTTTCTTT. This encodes CASSLGTHGEAFF.

V gene TRBV30 combines with J gene TRBJ2-7; 9 bases fit TRBD1. Germline CDR1 and CDR2: GTSNPN and SVGIG (reference sequence). Trimming at V came to 3 bases and at J to 3 bases, leaving 9 bases not matched to a gene. CDR3 length equals 15 residues. CDR3 region: CAWSYPGQGFYEQYF. CDR3 in DNA: TGTGCCTGGAGCTATCCGGGACAGGGTTTCTACGAGCAGTACTTC. Drawing the rest from reference TRBV30 and TRBJ2-7, the complete variable domain is SQTIHQWPATLVQPVGSPLSLECTVEGTSNPNLYWYRQAAGRGLQLLFYSVGIGQISSEVPQNLSASRPQDRQFILSSKKLLLSDSGFYLCAWSYPGQGFYEQYFGPGTRLTVT.

CDR3 protein: CASSEWGTKGTDTQYF. The CDR3 DNA reads TGCGCCAGCAGTGAGTGGGGGACAAAGGGGACAGATACGCAGTATTTT. The chain is built from TRBV10-2 and TRBJ2-3; TRBD1 is a possible D gene (6 bases). Germline lookup yields CDR1 WSHSY and CDR2 SAAADI. The CDR3 covers 16 residues. V lost 1 base, J lost 3 bases, and 14 bases lay in between.

The genes are TRBV5-4 and TRBJ2-1; 7 nucleotides match TRBD2. The V segment lost 4 bases and the J segment 12 bases; nucleotides outside the gene matches: 7. Looked up from germline, CDR1 is SGHNT and CDR2 is YYREEE (reference sequence). This CDR3 is 12 amino acids long. CDR3 in amino acids: CASSDRAGTQFF. CDR3 in DNA: TGTGCCAGCAGCGATCGAGCGGGAACGCAGTTCTTC.

The rearrangement links TRBV30 to TRBJ1-1, with D tentatively TRBD1 (6 bases). CDR3 length equals 13 residues. Germline assignment: CDR1 GTSNPN and CDR2 SVGIG (reference sequence). V dropped 0 bases and J dropped 7 bases, with 12 bases sitting between them. The CDR3 loop reads CAWSVLRGDEAFF. CDR3 in DNA: TGTGCCTGGAGTGTACTCAGGGGAGATGAAGCTTTCTTT.

This chain links TRBV4-2 with TRBJ2-3; TRBD2 agrees at 11 bases. The CDR3 covers 16 residues. Germline loops: CDR1 LGHNA, CDR2 YNFKEQ. V gave up 3 bases and J gave up 3 bases; unmatched junction bases: 5. The CDR3 DNA is TGTGCCAGCAGCCAGGCCACTAGCGGGGGTACAGATACGCAGTATTTT. It yields the protein CASSQATSGGTDTQYF.